This T cell receptor (beta chain) comes out of a study of control samples from healthy donors and cancer patients. Only in-frame clones appear in the TCRdb table, and some are missing; sequencing was by immunoSEQ multiplex PCR. The sample holds about 130,000 clones, approximately 92% seen once. Trimming stripped 4 bases from V and 0 bases from J, with 10 bases between. CDR1 is SGHDT, CDR2 YYEEEE, per germline. The CDR3 is 14 amino acids. J is TRBJ1-1 and V is TRBV5-6, with no clear D. The receptor comes from a man aged 18 to 30 in good health. Source material: blood. Here the CDR3 reads CASSVDTMNTEAFF. The CDR3 nucleotides are TGTGCCAGCAGCGTCGACACAATGAACACTGAAGCTTTCTTT.